This T cell receptor beta chain was identified during a study of shared clonotypes between healthy human individuals. Study-wide findings and caveats: Among non-shared clonotypes, generation probabilities were lower than among those shared by all four donors.

Trimming removed 3 bases from V and 0 bases from J; junction bases left unmatched: 5. CDR1 is SNHLY and CDR2 is FYNNEI in the germline V gene. The CDR3 is 17 amino acids. Assay execution took place at the deep level. Measured with immunoSEQ multiplex PCR; TCRdb has only the in-frame clones, and not every one. The table shows about 2.4 million clones, with about 92% occurring only once. A note on this clone: Antigen specificity is unknown.

The clonotype comes from a man between 18 and 29 years old in good health. The V and J genes are TRBV2 and TRBJ2-6, with TRBD1 matching over 7 bases. Sequences were obtained from naive CD4+ T cells sorted from blood. Specified subset: CD45RA+ positively selected. Here the CDR3 DNA reads TGTGCCAGCAGTGACGACAGGGTTCCCTCTGGGGCCAACGTCCTGACTTTC. Its translation is CASSDDRVPSGANVLTF. Together with reference TRBV2 and TRBJ2-6, the CDR3 gives the full variable domain: EPEVTQTPSHQVTQMGQEVILRCVPISNHLYFYWYRQILGQKVEFLVSFYNNEISEKSEIFDDQFSVERPDGSNFTLKIRSTKLEDSAMYFCASSDDRVPSGANVLTFGAGSRLTVL.